The source of this T cell receptor beta chain is a study of beta chain features in type 1 diabetes. The study reverse transcribed the entire isolated RNA, so it sequenced expressed TCRB transcripts. The method was immunoSEQ multiplex PCR; TCRdb's version includes in-frame clones alone and lacks a portion of them. This table has some 370,000 clones, around 9.6% appearing once. General study results and limits: There was a moderate but significant shortening of TCRB CDR3s in all four CD4+ subsets of Type 1 diabetes patients. For type 1 diabetes patients, VDJ junctions showed fewer insertions and more deletions. Amplification by PCR could prefer shorter templates, with the same effect in patients and controls.

As for this clone: Antigen unknown.

The receptor was isolated from a man aged 30 to 45 with type 1 diabetes. Sequencing used central memory CD4+ T cells from blood.

The CDR3 bases are TGTGCCAGCAGCTTAGTAACCGGGACAGGGGTAGGAGAGCAGTACTTC. Translation: CASSLVTGTGVGEQYF. V gene TRBV7-2 combines with J gene TRBJ2-7, with 10 bases fitting TRBD1. The V gene's germline CDR1 is SGHTA and CDR2 FQGNSA. This CDR3 comprises 16 residues. V lost 1 base to trimming and J lost 7 bases; unmatched junction nucleotides: 10.